This T cell receptor (beta chain) was identified during a study of cytomegalovirus exposure and HLA in healthy donors. The study, taken as a whole, reports: A later analysis showed that HLA-associated TCR beta chains had undergone more clonal expansion than equally common others. It was likely that a cluster of highly shared sequence variants was a sequencing artifact.

The germline gives CDR1 SGHTS, CDR2 YDEGEE. The CDR3 length is 16 residues. V gave up 4 bases and J gave up 4 bases; unmatched junction bases: 9. In the case of this clone: What it binds is not known.

The PCR had 60 Vbeta and 13 Jbeta primers. Assay: immunoSEQ multiplex PCR; the TCRdb copy retains only in-frame clones and omits some. The sample gives about 220,000 clones, around 80% of which show up once; roughly 6% is in the top ten. Donors counted as nominally healthy when sampled, yet unrecorded immune exposures were likely. The origin of this receptor is a man aged 40-49 years in good health and CMV-seropositive. This chain joins TRBV5-8 and TRBJ2-2, with TRBD1 matching 8 bases. The sample consisted of PBMCs. CDR3 sequence: CASSPWGRGLTGELFF. As DNA, the CDR3 is TGTGCCAGCAGCCCGTGGGGCAGGGGGCTCACCGGGGAGCTGTTTTTT.